Below are 30 T cell receptor beta chains sequenced from a single sample in a study of Ad26.COV2.S vaccination and SARS-CoV-2 variants. The data were produced by immunoSEQ multiplex PCR, yet TCRdb's version contains in-frame clones alone and is incomplete. Here the sample spans about 350,000 clones, 92% being singletons. The specimen was peripheral blood, collected after recovery from COVID-19. Source of these receptors: a human donor who had recovered from COVID-19.

This sequence joins TRBV15 and TRBJ2-1, with unresolved D. The CDR3 spans 13 residues. The V gene's germline CDR1 is LNHNV and CDR2 YYDKDF (reference sequence). Between the trimmed V and J ends, which lost 1 base and 8 bases, there was a span of 9 bases. For the CDR3, the DNA is TGTGCCACCAGCAGAGCTAAGGGATATGAGCAGTTCTTC. Amino acids: CATSRAKGYEQFF.

This clone has only one observation. This chain connects TRBV11-2 to TRBJ1-2, with TRBD1 matching over 7 bases. The junction had 10 bases not matched to a gene; V was cut back by 5 bases and J by 4 bases. Per the germline V gene, CDR1 is SGHAT and CDR2 is FQNNGV. The CDR3 totals 15 residues. The CDR3 here is CASSKGSRDSYGYTF. CDR3 bases: TGTGCCAGCAGCAAAGGGTCCCGGGACAGCTATGGCTACACCTTC.

V gene TRBV6-1 combines with J gene TRBJ2-3; maybe TRBD1 (6 bases). V was trimmed by 3 bases and J by 3 bases, leaving 13 bases between them. Germline loops: CDR1 MNHNS, CDR2 SASEGT. This CDR3 comprises 15 residues. The CDR3 here is CASSEPARGTDTQYF. The CDR3 DNA is TGTGCCAGCAGTGAGCCAGCGAGGGGGACAGATACGCAGTATTTT.

This chain uses TRBV11-3 with TRBJ2-3, with D unclear. The CDR3 has 12 amino acids. Trimming shortened V by 5 bases and J by 6 bases, and 9 bases separated the two germline ends. Germline CDR1 reads SGHNT; CDR2 reads YENEEA. CDR3 protein: CASSEDRDTQYF. CDR3 bases: TGTGCCAGCAGCGAGGATCGGGATACGCAGTATTTT.

The V gene is TRBV5-6, the J gene TRBJ1-2, with 7 nucleotides matching TRBD1. CDR3 length: 16 residues. With 4 bases clipped from V and 5 bases from J, the junction kept 14 bases outside the gene matches. The germline gives CDR1 SGHDT, CDR2 YYEEEE. CDR3 nucleotides: TGTGCCAGCAGCCGGCGGGGCATGGGGACAGCATATGGCTACACCTTC. As protein: CASSRRGMGTAYGYTF.

This chain connects TRBV3-1 (or the pseudogene TRBV3-2) to TRBJ2-2, with D hard to call. Between the trimmed V and J ends, which lost 7 bases and 1 base, there was a span of 7 bases. The germline V gene has CDR1 LGHDT and CDR2 YNNKEL (reference sequence). There are 13 residues in the CDR3. The CDR3 loop reads CASKSRNTGELFF. CDR3 sequence (DNA): TGTGCCAGCAAGTCCAGGAACACCGGGGAGCTGTTTTTT.

J is TRBJ2-6 and V is TRBV10-3; D possibly corresponds to TRBD2 (5 bases). The V end lost 9 bases, the J end lost 4 bases, and 16 bases lay between the germline ends. Per germline, CDR1 ENHRY and CDR2 SYGVKD. The CDR3 runs to 15 residues. The CDR3 coding sequence is TGTGCCATAAGATTATCGGGGAAGGGGGCCAACGTCCTGACTTTC. This translates into CAIRLSGKGANVLTF.

The rearrangement joins TRBV7-6 to TRBJ2-6; the D gene could be TRBD1 or TRBD2 (5 bases each). This CDR3 comprises 22 residues. The V gene lost 3 bases and the J gene lost 0 bases, with 27 bases spanning the gap. Germline V gene lookup returns CDR1 SGHVS and CDR2 FNYEAQ. CDR3 bases: TGTGCCAGCAGCTTCTTATTGGGGGAACCGCTTAAAGAAAACTCTGGGGCCAACGTCCTGACTTTC. Its protein product is CASSFLLGEPLKENSGANVLTF.

The V and J genes are TRBV27 and TRBJ1-2, with D possibly being TRBD1 (6 bases). CDR3 length equals 15 residues. Germline CDR1 and CDR2: MNHEY and SMNVEV (reference sequence). Trimming stripped 5 bases from V and 9 bases from J, with 22 bases between. The CDR3 DNA sequence: TGTGCCAGCAGTCCAGGGCAGGGGTATCGTACGAGCTACACCTTC. It translates to CASSPGQGYRTSYTF.

V usage is TRBV19 and J usage is TRBJ2-1; perhaps TRBD1 as D (6 bases). V lost 3 bases to trimming and J lost 4 bases, with 10 bases between them. The germline CDR1 and CDR2 sequences are LNHDA and SQIVND (reference sequence). This CDR3 region has 14 residues. Here the CDR3 reads CASSILGAYNEQFF. The CDR3 coding sequence is TGTGCCAGTAGTATTTTGGGGGCATACAATGAGCAGTTCTTC.

CDR3 DNA: TGTGCCAGCTCTGGGAGGGGGGCCTACAATGAGCAGTTCTTC. This sequence encodes CASSGRGAYNEQFF. The V gene is TRBV9, the J gene TRBJ2-1; TRBD2 is a possible D gene (7 bases). CDR1 is SGDLS, CDR2 YYNGEE, per germline. V dropped 7 bases and J dropped 2 bases, with 13 bases sitting between them. This CDR3 comprises 14 residues.

The V call is TRBV7-3, the J call TRBJ2-7; 13 bases agree with TRBD2. The CDR3 runs 15 residues. Trimming at V came to 5 bases and at J to 5 bases, leaving 6 bases not matched to a gene. Germline CDR1 reads SGHTA; CDR2 reads FQGTGA. Here the CDR3 DNA reads TGTGCCAGCAGCCTTACTAGCGGGGGGGCTCACGAGCAGTACTTC. Translation gives CASSLTSGGAHEQYF.

V gene TRBV9 combines with J gene TRBJ1-6; tentative D call: TRBD1 (5 bases). The CDR3 totals 14 residues. V lost 5 bases, J lost 7 bases, and 13 bases lay in between. In germline, CDR1 is SGDLS, CDR2 YYNGEE. CDR3 bases: TGTGCCAGCAGTGTGGAGGGGTACAATTCACCCCTCCACTTT. Protein: CASSVEGYNSPLHF.

The chain links TRBV5-1 to TRBJ1-2; D is uncertain. The length of the CDR3 is 14 residues. Trimming removed 0 bases at V and 6 bases at J, with 12 bases between. Germline CDR1 is SGHRS and CDR2 is YFSETQ. The CDR3 sequence: CASSLGQLADGYTF. DNA for the CDR3: TGCGCCAGCAGCTTGGGCCAGCTCGCCGATGGCTACACCTTC. Full variable domain (missing parts from reference TRBV5-1 and TRBJ1-2): KAGVTQTPRYLIKTRGQQVTLSCSPISGHRSVSWYQQTPGQGLQFLFEYFSETQRNKGNFPGRFSGRQFSNSRSEMNVSTLELGDSALYLCASSLGQLADGYTFGSGTRLTVV.

V is TRBV7-9 and J is TRBJ1-1, with 8 bases fitting TRBD1. CDR3 length equals 14 residues. CDR1 is SEHNR and CDR2 is FQNEAQ in the germline V gene (reference sequence). V shed 5 bases, J shed 1 base, and the junction held 3 bases outside the gene matches. CDR3 in amino acids: CASSRDRGNTEAFF. The CDR3 nucleotides read TGTGCCAGCAGCCGAGACAGGGGGAACACTGAAGCTTTCTTT.

The chain uses TRBV27 and TRBJ1-2; 12 bases line up with TRBD1. V lost 6 bases to trimming and J lost 5 bases; unmatched junction nucleotides: 7. This CDR3 is built from 15 residues. Germline assignment: CDR1 MNHEY and CDR2 SMNVEV (reference sequence). The CDR3 loop is CASRGGTGGLYGYTF. CDR3 DNA sequence: TGTGCCAGCAGGGGGGGGACAGGGGGCCTTTATGGCTACACCTTC.

As DNA, the CDR3 is TGTGCTAGTGGTTTGGGGCAGTTCTACGAGCAGTACTTC. This translates into CASGLGQFYEQYF. The chain uses TRBV12-5 and TRBJ2-7; no reliable D call. V shed 1 base and J shed 3 bases, with 7 bases lying between them. Germline lookup yields CDR1 LGHNT and CDR2 FRNRAP. The CDR3 extends over 13 amino acids.

This clone was observed a single time. V and J are TRBV11-2 and TRBJ2-7, with D perhaps given as TRBD1 or TRBD2 (5 bases each). The CDR3 runs to 15 residues. Germline lookup yields CDR1 SGHAT and CDR2 FQNNGV. V gave up 5 bases and J gave up 7 bases, with 21 bases separating them. In DNA, the CDR3 is TGTGCCAGCAGCCCCCCCTTGGGAAGGTGGGGGGAGCAGTACTTC. It translates to CASSPPLGRWGEQYF. Together with reference TRBV11-2 and TRBJ2-7, the CDR3 gives the full variable domain: EAGVAQSPRYKIIEKRQSVAFWCNPISGHATLYWYQQILGQGPKLLIQFQNNGVVDDSQLPKDRFSAERLKGVDSTLKIQPAKLEDSAVYLCASSPPLGRWGEQYFGPGTRLTVT.

This chain joins TRBV7-2 and TRBJ2-7, with D perhaps being TRBD1 or TRBD2 (6 bases each). The CDR3 has 15 residues. Trimming took 1 base from V and 4 from J, leaving 14 bases between them. CDR1 and CDR2 (germline): SGHTA, FQGNSA. The CDR3 sequence: CASSLDRGARYEQYF. CDR3 bases: TGTGCCAGCAGCTTAGATAGGGGGGCCCGATACGAGCAGTACTTC.

This chain uses TRBV11-3 with TRBJ2-1; TRBD2 aligns across 10 bases. This CDR3 is 12 amino acids long. CDR1 and CDR2 (germline): SGHNT, YENEEA. V trimming: 6 bases; J trimming: 10 bases; junction bases outside the gene matches: 3. The CDR3 nucleotides are TGTGCCAGCAGTTTTAGCGGGGGGGAGCAGTTCTTC. Encoded protein: CASSFSGGEQFF.

The gene calls are TRBV7-2 and TRBJ2-7; D may correspond to TRBD1 or TRBD2 (5 bases each). The CDR3 sequence is 14 residues long. The germline V gene encodes CDR1 SGHTA and CDR2 FQGNSA. V shed 6 bases and J shed 3 bases, with 15 bases lying between them. The CDR3 DNA reads as TGTGCCAGCAGACCTCCGGGACCGATCTACGAGCAGTACTTC. Translated, it gives CASRPPGPIYEQYF.

This chain connects TRBV5-8 to TRBJ2-1; the D is unclear. CDR1 and CDR2 from the germline V gene are SGHTS and YDEGEE. The CDR3 spans 15 residues. With 2 bases removed from V and 5 bases from J, the gap between germline ends came to 14 bases. The CDR3 DNA follows: TGTGCCAGCAGCTTTAGGTCGGCAGAGAACAATGAGCAGTTCTTC. Its translation: CASSFRSAENNEQFF.

The chain has TRBV6-5 and TRBJ2-3; weak D call: TRBD1 (6 bases). Trimming shortened V by 6 bases and J by 2 bases, and 15 bases separated the two germline ends. The CDR3 spans 15 residues. Per germline, CDR1 MNHEY and CDR2 SVGAGI. The CDR3 is CASRNGQKNTDTQYF. Here the CDR3 DNA reads TGTGCCAGCAGAAACGGACAGAAGAACACAGATACGCAGTATTTT.

This sequence joins TRBV5-7 and TRBJ2-1, with D perhaps matching TRBD1 or TRBD2 (5 bases each). TRBV5-7 is known as an ORF, though its function is uncertain. Trimming pared 3 bases from V and 8 bases from J, leaving 30 bases between. The CDR3 has 19 amino acids. This CDR3 is CASSSPPPGPNTELDEQFF. CDR3 in DNA: TGTGCCAGCAGCTCCCCGCCGCCGGGGCCCAACACCGAGTTAGATGAGCAGTTCTTC.

This chain links TRBV10-2 with TRBJ1-1; unclear D gene. Trimming pared 3 bases from V and 1 base from J, leaving 12 bases between. CDR3 length: 15 amino acids. Germline V lookup: CDR1 WSHSY, CDR2 SAAADI. The CDR3 sequence: CASSDSRRTNTEAFF. The CDR3 DNA follows: TGCGCCAGCAGTGATAGTAGACGGACGAACACTGAAGCTTTCTTT.

The rearrangement uses TRBV6-5 and TRBJ2-7, with D possibly called TRBD1 or TRBD2 (5 bases each). The germline gives CDR1 MNHEY, CDR2 SVGAGI. Trimming left V 4 bases short and J 0 bases short, with 13 bases between. The CDR3 spans 15 residues. CDR3: CASSSPKGTSYEQYF. The DNA of the CDR3 is TGTGCCAGCAGTTCCCCAAAGGGGACCTCCTACGAGCAGTACTTC.

The rearrangement joins TRBV27 to TRBJ1-5; D gene unclear. CDR1 is MNHEY and CDR2 is SMNVEV in the germline V gene (reference sequence). The CDR3 covers 14 residues. Trimming left V 1 base short and J 5 bases short, with 9 bases between. CDR3 bases: TGTGCCAGCAGTTTATACCCGCAGGATCAGCCCCAGCATTTT. Its translation: CASSLYPQDQPQHF.

This sequence joins TRBV4-2 and TRBJ1-3; D is possibly TRBD1 (5 bases). Deletions cut 0 bases from V and 4 bases from J, with 16 bases between. The CDR3 is made up of 17 amino acids. In germline, CDR1 is LGHNA, CDR2 YNFKEQ. The CDR3 sequence is CASSQDRAGLGGNTIYF. For the CDR3, the DNA is TGTGCCAGCAGCCAAGATCGGGCAGGGCTGGGGGGAAACACCATATATTTT.

The table lists this clone with a count of one. The chain links TRBV9 to TRBJ2-5; D possibly matches TRBD1 or TRBD2 (6 bases each). Germline V gene data show CDR1 as SGDLS and CDR2 as YYNGEE. This CDR3 contains 14 residues. V lost 0 bases to trimming and J lost 4 bases, with 10 bases between them. Here the CDR3 DNA reads TGTGCCAGCAGCGTAGGAGGGGGAGGAGAGACCCAGTACTTC. Its protein product is CASSVGGGGETQYF.

The genes are TRBV19 and TRBJ1-5; D possibly corresponds to TRBD1 (5 bases). CDR3 length equals 16 residues. Germline CDR1 is LNHDA and CDR2 is SQIVND (reference sequence). V shed 5 bases and J shed 2 bases, with 16 bases lying between them. CDR3 in amino acids: CASSPRGDGGNQPQHF. The CDR3 DNA sequence: TGTGCCAGTAGTCCCCGCGGGGACGGCGGCAATCAGCCCCAGCATTTT.